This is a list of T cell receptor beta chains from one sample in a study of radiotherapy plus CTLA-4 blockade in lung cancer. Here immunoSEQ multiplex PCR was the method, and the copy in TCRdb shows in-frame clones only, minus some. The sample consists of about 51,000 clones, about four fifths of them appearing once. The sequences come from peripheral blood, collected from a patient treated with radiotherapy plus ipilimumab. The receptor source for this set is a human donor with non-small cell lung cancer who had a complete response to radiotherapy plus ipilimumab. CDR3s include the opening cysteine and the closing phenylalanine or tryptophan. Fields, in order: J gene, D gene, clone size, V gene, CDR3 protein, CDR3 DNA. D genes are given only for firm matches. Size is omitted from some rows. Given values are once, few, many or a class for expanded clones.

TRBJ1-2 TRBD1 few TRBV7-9 CASRPQGASNYGYTF TGTGCCAGCAGACCCCAGGGGGCGAGTAACTATGGCTACACCTTC
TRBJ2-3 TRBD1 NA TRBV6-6 CASSFGQGGDTQYF TGTGCCAGCAGTTTCGGACAGGGTGGAGATACGCAGTATTTT
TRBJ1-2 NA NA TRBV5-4 CASSPDSNYGYTF TGTGCCAGCAGCCCGGACAGTAACTATGGCTACACCTTC
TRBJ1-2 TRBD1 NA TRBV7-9 CASSLDRGYGYTF TGTGCCAGCAGCTTAGACAGGGGATATGGCTACACCTTC
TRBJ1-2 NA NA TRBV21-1 CASSKRRGGQGRTNYGYTF TGTGCCAGCAGCAAACGACGTGGGGGACAGGGGCGGACTAACTATGGCTACACCTTC
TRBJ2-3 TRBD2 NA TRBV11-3 CASSSRTSGKSTDTQYF TGTGCCAGCAGCTCAAGGACTAGCGGGAAGAGCACAGATACGCAGTATTTT
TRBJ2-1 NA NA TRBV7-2 CASSPPGQRSDEQFF TGTGCCAGCAGCCCACCCGGACAGAGGTCTGATGAGCAGTTCTTC
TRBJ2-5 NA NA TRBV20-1 CSARQQETQYF TGCAGTGCTAGACAACAAGAGACCCAGTACTTC
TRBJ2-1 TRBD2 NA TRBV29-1 CSVDPTSIYNEQFF TGCAGCGTTGACCCGACTAGCATATACAATGAGCAGTTCTTC
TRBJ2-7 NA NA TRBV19 CASSIATGKYYEQYF TGTGCCAGTAGTATCGCGACAGGCAAATACTACGAGCAGTACTTC
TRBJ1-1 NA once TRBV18 CASSPPREVGEAFF TGTGCCAGCTCACCACCCCGCGAGGTGGGTGAAGCTTTCTTT
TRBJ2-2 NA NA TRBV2 CASSVDRYGSGELFF TGTGCCAGCAGTGTCGACCGGTACGGGTCCGGGGAGCTGTTTTTT
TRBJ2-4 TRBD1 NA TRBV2 CASSGTGSGKNIQYF TGTGCCAGCAGTGGGACAGGTTCTGGCAAAAACATTCAGTACTTC
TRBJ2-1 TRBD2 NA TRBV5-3 CARSLATSGRAVRSYNEQFF TGTGCCAGAAGTCTTGCCACTAGCGGGAGGGCCGTTCGATCCTACAATGAGCAGTTCTTC
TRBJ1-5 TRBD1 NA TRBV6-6 CASRATGGGNQPQHF TGTGCCAGCAGGGCGACAGGGGGCGGTAATCAGCCCCAGCATTTT
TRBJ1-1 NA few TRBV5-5 CASSLDVLAEAFF TGTGCCAGCAGCTTGGACGTGTTAGCTGAAGCTTTCTTT
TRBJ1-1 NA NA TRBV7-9 CASSRPADTEAFF TGTGCCAGCAGCCGACCGGCGGACACTGAAGCTTTCTTT
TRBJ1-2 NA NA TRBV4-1 CASSQGSGYGYTF TGCGCCAGCAGCCAAGGTTCAGGGTATGGCTACACCTTC
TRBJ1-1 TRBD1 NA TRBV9 CASSFGQGQAFF TGTGCCAGCAGCTTCGGACAGGGGCAAGCTTTCTTT
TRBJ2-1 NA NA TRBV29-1 CSVMDFYNEQFF TGCAGCGTTATGGACTTTTACAATGAGCAGTTCTTC
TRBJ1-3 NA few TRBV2 CASSVMVRTSGNTIYF TGTGCCAGCAGTGTCATGGTCAGGACTTCTGGAAACACCATATATTTT
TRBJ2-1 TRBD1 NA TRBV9 CASNRDRIDNEQFF TGTGCCAGCAACCGGGACAGGATTGACAATGAGCAGTTCTTC
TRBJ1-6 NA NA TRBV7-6 CASSFRGNNSPLHF TGTGCCAGCAGCTTTCGGGGGAATAATTCACCCCTCCACTTT
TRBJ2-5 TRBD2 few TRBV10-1 CASSPGLAGEETQYF TGCGCCAGCTCCCCCGGACTAGCGGGAGAAGAGACCCAGTACTTC
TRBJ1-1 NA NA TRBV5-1 CASRIALSNTEAFF TGCGCCAGCAGGATAGCTCTCTCGAACACTGAAGCTTTCTTT
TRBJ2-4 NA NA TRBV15 CATSSEQANKNIQYF TGTGCCACCAGCAGCGAACAGGCGAACAAAAACATTCAGTACTTC
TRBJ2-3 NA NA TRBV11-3 CASRRAGVGTQYF TGTGCTTCCAGGAGGGCCGGAGTGGGTACGCAGTATTTT
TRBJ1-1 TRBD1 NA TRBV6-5 CASSYSAGGYTEAFF TGTGCCAGCAGTTACTCCGCAGGGGGATACACTGAAGCTTTCTTT
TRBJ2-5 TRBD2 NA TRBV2 CASGGGGETQYF TGTGCCAGCGGGGGGGGTGGAGAGACCCAGTACTTC